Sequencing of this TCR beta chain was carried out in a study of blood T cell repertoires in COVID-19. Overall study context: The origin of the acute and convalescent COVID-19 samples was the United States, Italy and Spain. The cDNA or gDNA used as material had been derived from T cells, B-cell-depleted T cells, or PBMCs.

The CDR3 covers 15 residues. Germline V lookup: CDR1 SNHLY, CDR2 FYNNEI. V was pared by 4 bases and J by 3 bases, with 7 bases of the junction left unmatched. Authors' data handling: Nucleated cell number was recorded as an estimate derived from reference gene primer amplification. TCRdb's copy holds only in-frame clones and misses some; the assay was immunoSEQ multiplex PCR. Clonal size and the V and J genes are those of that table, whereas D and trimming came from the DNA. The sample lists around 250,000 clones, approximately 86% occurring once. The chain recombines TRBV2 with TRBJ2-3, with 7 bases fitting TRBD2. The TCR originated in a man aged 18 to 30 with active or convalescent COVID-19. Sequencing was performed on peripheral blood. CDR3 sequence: CASSAGGSTTDTQYF. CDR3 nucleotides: TGTGCCAGCAGTGCTGGCGGGAGTACTACAGATACGCAGTATTTT.